The TCR beta chain under discussion was sequenced for a study of control samples from healthy donors and cancer patients. Generated by immunoSEQ multiplex PCR, the TCRdb table keeps only in-frame clones and is missing some. This sample has about 150,000 clones; roughly 93% occur once, and the top ten carry almost 6%. Germline loops: CDR1 MNHEY, CDR2 SVGAGI. Germline trimming cut 5 bases from V and 8 bases from J; bases unmatched to any gene: 6. This CDR3 has 14 residues. This receptor was obtained from a man aged 18 to 30 in good health. Sequencing was performed on blood. V and J are TRBV6-5 and TRBJ2-1; 10 bases map to TRBD2. CDR3 in DNA: TGTGCCAGCAGTAAGGGGACTAGCGCCCATGAGCAGTTCTTC. Translating it yields CASSKGTSAHEQFF.